This T cell receptor (beta chain) was identified during a study of cytomegalovirus exposure and HLA in healthy donors. 60 Vbeta and 13 Jbeta primers were used in PCR. Here immunoSEQ multiplex PCR was the method, and the copy in TCRdb shows in-frame clones only, minus some. The table lists 200,000 to 250,000 clones, just over 75% of them singletons, with 0.63% in the top ten. The CDR3 is 15 amino acids. Trimming cost V 8 bases and J 1 base, with 17 bases left between them. Germline CDR1 reads MDHEN; CDR2 reads SYDVKM. Study outcomes and limitations: Other equally common chains were less clonally expanded than HLA-associated TCR beta chains, a later analysis showed.

On this clone itself: Antigen unknown.

Donors counted as nominally healthy when sampled, yet unrecorded immune exposures were likely. The source of this sequence is a young man in good health and CMV-seronegative. The specimen sequenced was PBMCs. This chain uses TRBV28 with TRBJ1-1; possible D gene TRBD1, 6 bases. DNA of the CDR3: TGTGCCAGCTCGTCTGCGGGGGCTGAGAACACTGAAGCTTTCTTT. It yields the protein CASSSAGAENTEAFF.